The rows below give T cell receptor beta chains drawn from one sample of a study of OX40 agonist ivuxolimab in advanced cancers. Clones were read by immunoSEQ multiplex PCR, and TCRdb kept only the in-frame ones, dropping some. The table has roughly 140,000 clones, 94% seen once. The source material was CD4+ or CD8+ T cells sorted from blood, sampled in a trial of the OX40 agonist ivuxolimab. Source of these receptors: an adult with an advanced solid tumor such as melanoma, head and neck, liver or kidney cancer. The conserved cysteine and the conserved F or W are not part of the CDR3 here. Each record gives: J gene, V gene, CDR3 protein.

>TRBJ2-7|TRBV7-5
ARSYPSYEQY
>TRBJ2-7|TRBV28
ASSSSSGISSYEQY
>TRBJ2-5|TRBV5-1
ASSLERGQETQY
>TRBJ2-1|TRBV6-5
ASSYQGIHEQF
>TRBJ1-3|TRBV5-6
ASSLDYRRQGAQGNTIY
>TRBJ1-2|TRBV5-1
ASERTGDLNYGYT
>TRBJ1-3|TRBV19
ASSIAELENTIY
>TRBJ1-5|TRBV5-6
ASSLQAFYSNQPQH
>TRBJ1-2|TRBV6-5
ASSGTGTVYGYT
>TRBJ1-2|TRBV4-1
ASSLLARYYGYT
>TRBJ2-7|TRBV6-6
ASRLPSDVLYEQY
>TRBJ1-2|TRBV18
ASSPQGYNNGYT
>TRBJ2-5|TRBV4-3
AQSRRTGVQETQY
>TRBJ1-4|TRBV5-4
ASSPTGTGGLATNEKLF
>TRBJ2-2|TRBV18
ASSPGRDRGTGELF
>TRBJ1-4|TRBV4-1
ASSHFPTWVNEKLF
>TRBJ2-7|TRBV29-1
SVEGGAGGRRY
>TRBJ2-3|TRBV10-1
ASNTGTSGVTDTQY
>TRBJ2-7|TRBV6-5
ASSYAASGASYEQY
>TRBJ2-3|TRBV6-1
ASSETRGDTQY
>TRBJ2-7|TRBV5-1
ASSSVLGDSSYEQY
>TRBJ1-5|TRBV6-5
ASSYSNTGHQPQH
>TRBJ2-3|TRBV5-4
ASSLRVSGADTQY
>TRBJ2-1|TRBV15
ATSRGRMEHNEQF
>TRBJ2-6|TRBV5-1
ASSSGQGLSGANVLT
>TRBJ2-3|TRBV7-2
ASSRVGGDTQY
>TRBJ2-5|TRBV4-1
ASSQPWTGKGETQY
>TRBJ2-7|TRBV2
AGDREPYEQY
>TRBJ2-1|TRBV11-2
ASSLDLPSYNEQF
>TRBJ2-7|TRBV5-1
ASSLVPDTYEQY
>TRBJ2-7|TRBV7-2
ASSFSSYEQY
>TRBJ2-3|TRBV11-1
ASGAGLDTQY
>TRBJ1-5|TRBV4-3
ASSQVAGTPNQPQH
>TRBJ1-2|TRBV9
ASSVGGFVYGYT
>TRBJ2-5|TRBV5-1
ASSLGGTQY
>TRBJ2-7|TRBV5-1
ASSPAGNFYEQY
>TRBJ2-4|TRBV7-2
ASSLALQGAYIQY
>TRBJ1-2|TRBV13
ASSSYQQGAHGYT
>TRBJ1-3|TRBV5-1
ASRGTSSSGNTIY
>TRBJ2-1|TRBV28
ASSLRGGIGGEQF
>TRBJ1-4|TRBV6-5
ASSRGRFSEKLF
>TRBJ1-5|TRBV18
ASSPRGQGDQPQH
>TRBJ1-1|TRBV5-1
ASSLAATSSPTEAF
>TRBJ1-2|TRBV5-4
ASSPGTGKSEVKGYT
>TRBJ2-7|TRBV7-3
ASSLAGGPSYEQY
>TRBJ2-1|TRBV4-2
ASSQASGYYNEQF
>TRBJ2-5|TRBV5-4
ASTPMTGQETQY
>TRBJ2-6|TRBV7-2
ASSSIGRRFGANVLT
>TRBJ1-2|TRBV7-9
ASSLTLSGYGYT
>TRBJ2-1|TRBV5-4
ASSFRNGGGGEQF
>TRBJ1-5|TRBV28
ASSLQGYQPQH
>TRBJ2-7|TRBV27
ASSWTGAGEQY
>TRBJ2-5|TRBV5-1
ASRPTPGETQY
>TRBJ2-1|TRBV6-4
ASSAHRQGADNEQF
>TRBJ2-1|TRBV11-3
ASSGVGGTYNEQF
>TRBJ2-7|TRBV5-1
ASSLGRQSSYEQY
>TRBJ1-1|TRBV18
ASSPSSGLNTEAF
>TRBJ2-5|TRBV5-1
ASTPLGGGETQY
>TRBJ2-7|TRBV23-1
ASISTEQY
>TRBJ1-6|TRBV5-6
ASSLVGTGVGSPLH